The next 25 T cell receptor beta chains were all read from a single sample in a study of T-cell memory formation after mild COVID-19. One entry per CDR3 protein results from TCRdb running MiXCR on the 5' RACE reads. The sample has almost 350,000 distinct CDR3 sequences, 20% to 25% seen once. Sequenced sample: PBMCs or a T cell subset sorted from them (not recorded which). Receptor source: a man between 18 and 35 years old who had mild COVID-19 (a few samples of this study predate the infection). Cell type and time point are not known.

The chain has TRBV5-1 and TRBJ2-1, with TRBD2 matching over 8 bases. Germline-derived CDR1 and CDR2 are SGHRS and YFSETQ. V was clipped by 2 bases and J by 1 base; unmatched bases: 11. CDR3 length: 18 residues. The CDR3 nucleotides are TGCGCCAGCAGCTTCGCGGCCCAGGGACTAGAGTCCTACAATGAGCAGTTCTTC. Its translation: CASSFAAQGLESYNEQFF.

CDR3 DNA: TGTGCCAGCAGTTACGGCAGGGGGCTAAACGAGCAGTACGTC. Translating gives CASSYGRGLNEQYV. The rearrangement joins TRBV6-2 or TRBV6-3 to TRBJ2-7, with 8 bases identical to TRBD1. Germline CDR1 MNHEY, CDR2 SVGEGT. The CDR3 length is 14 residues. Trimming cost V 2 bases and J 5 bases; bases outside gene matches: 5.

This clonotype was seen a handful of times. The chain combines TRBV4-1 with TRBJ2-1; 13 bases are shared with TRBD2. The J segment lost 10 bases and the V segment lost 1 base, leaving 10 bases of the junction unmatched. Germline loops: CDR1 MGHRA, CDR2 YSYEKL. The CDR3 runs 17 residues. This CDR3 reads CASSQVATSGGAWEQFF. The DNA of the CDR3 is TGCGCCAGCAGCCAAGTCGCCACTAGCGGGGGGGCCTGGGAGCAGTTCTTC.

The genes are TRBV20-1 and TRBJ1-1, with 8 bases lining up with TRBD1. The CDR3 covers 14 residues. V shed 2 bases and J 5 bases; nucleotides not matched to a gene: 7. Germline CDR1 is DFQATT and CDR2 is SNEGSKA (reference sequence). In DNA form, the CDR3 reads TGCAGTGCTAGAAAGATACAGGGGGGTACTGAAGCTTTCTTT. Translated: CSARKIQGGTEAFF.

This clonotype was recorded a few times. The chain is built from TRBV20-1 and TRBJ1-3; maybe TRBD1 (5 bases). The V gene's germline CDR1 is DFQATT and CDR2 SNEGSKA (reference sequence). This CDR3 comprises 15 residues. Trimming removed 0 bases at V and 1 base at J, with 10 bases between. CDR3 in amino acids: CSARDGGFSGNTIYF. In DNA, the CDR3 is TGCAGTGCTAGAGATGGGGGGTTTTCTGGAAACACCATATATTTT.

This clonotype was picked up a small number of times. The gene calls are TRBV9 and TRBJ2-3, with 9 bases matching TRBD2. CDR3 length: 15 residues. CDR1 SGDLS and CDR2 YYNGEE come from the germline V gene. Trimming removed 0 bases from V and 8 bases from J; junction bases left unmatched: 7. The CDR3 region is CASSVDGLARGTQYF. CDR3 in DNA: TGTGCCAGCAGCGTAGATGGACTAGCGAGAGGTACGCAGTATTTT.

This clonotype was seen more than once but under ten times. The chain carries TRBV9 and TRBJ2-1; D is unresolved. The ends were cut back, 5 bases at V and 8 bases at J, with 8 bases in the middle. Germline assignment: CDR1 SGDLS and CDR2 YYNGEE. The CDR3 has 11 amino acids. The CDR3 reads CASSAWDEQFF. CDR3 DNA: TGTGCCAGCAGTGCGTGGGATGAGCAGTTCTTC.

At least ten counts were recorded for this clonotype. CDR3 region: CASSWGQSYEQYF. The CDR3 DNA reads TGTGCCAGCAGTTGGGGACAGTCCTACGAGCAGTACTTC. The J gene is TRBJ2-7, the V gene TRBV12-3 or TRBV12-4; the match to TRBD1 covers 7 bases. This CDR3 has 13 residues. The J segment lost 1 base and the V segment lost 4 bases, leaving 1 base of the junction unmatched.

V usage is TRBV28 and J usage is TRBJ2-7; D is undetermined. The CDR3 consists of 13 residues. V was clipped by 5 bases and J by 1 base, with 9 bases between them. Germline V gene sequence: CDR1 MDHEN, CDR2 SYDVKM. CDR3 protein: CASSVYGSYEQYV. The CDR3 region has the DNA TGTGCCAGCAGTGTCTACGGGTCCTACGAGCAGTACGTC.

The CDR3, as DNA: TGCGCCAGCAGCCAAGTTGGACCGCGGGACGAGCAGTACTTC. It specifies CASSQVGPRDEQYF. The genes are TRBV4-1 and TRBJ2-7; possible D gene TRBD2, 5 bases. The V gene lost 1 base and the J gene lost 5 bases, with 12 bases spanning the gap. The CDR3 totals 14 residues. Germline V gives CDR1 MGHRA, CDR2 YSYEKL.

The chain is built from TRBV29-1 and TRBJ1-6, with 7 bases matching TRBD1. V lost 6 bases to trimming and J lost 7 bases; unmatched junction nucleotides: 3. The length of the CDR3 is 12 residues. The V gene's germline CDR1 is SQVTM and CDR2 ANQGSEA. The CDR3 bases are TGCAGCGTCCGGGACAGCAATTCACCCCTCCACTTT. It yields the protein CSVRDSNSPLHF.

The chain carries TRBV6-5 and TRBJ2-7, with a tentative D call TRBD2 (5 bases). CDR3 length: 15 amino acids. Between the trimmed V and J ends, which lost 2 bases and 2 bases, there was a span of 13 bases. The V gene's germline CDR1 is MNHEY and CDR2 SVGAGI. The CDR3 is CASSYPQDGTYEQYF. DNA for the CDR3: TGTGCCAGCAGTTACCCCCAGGACGGGACCTACGAGCAGTACTTC.

This clonotype appeared a few times. The chain is built from TRBV7-6 and TRBJ2-5; perhaps TRBD2 as D (6 bases). Germline CDR1 SGHVS, CDR2 FNYEAQ. Trimming took 1 base from V and 5 from J, leaving 11 bases between them. The CDR3 is 14 residues long. CDR3: CASSLGGVGETQYF. The CDR3 nucleotides are TGTGCCAGCAGCTTAGGGGGGGTCGGGGAGACCCAGTACTTC.

This clonotype was counted between two and nine times. The rearrangement uses TRBV20-1 and TRBJ1-1; D not resolved. Germline V gives CDR1 DFQATT, CDR2 SNEGSKA (reference sequence). With 3 bases removed from V and 4 bases from J, the gap between germline ends came to 6 bases. The CDR3 extends over 11 amino acids. Here the CDR3 reads CSARIFTEAFF. In DNA form, the CDR3 reads TGCAGTGCTAGGATATTCACTGAAGCTTTCTTT.

The chain has TRBV3-1 and TRBJ2-1; D is unclear. The CDR3 has 15 amino acids. The germline V and J ends were trimmed by 4 bases and 0 bases, with 10 bases remaining between them. Germline V lookup: CDR1 LGHDT, CDR2 YNNKEL (reference sequence). In nucleotides, the CDR3 is TGTGCCAGCAGCCCGACACCGAGCTCCTACAATGAGCAGTTCTTC. Translating gives CASSPTPSSYNEQFF.

The rearrangement links TRBV4-2 to TRBJ1-6; D may be TRBD1 (6 bases). Trimming removed 4 bases from V and 5 bases from J, with 18 bases in between. CDR1 and CDR2 from the germline V gene are LGHNA and YNFKEQ. The CDR3 is 17 residues long. CDR3 coding DNA: TGTGCCAGCAGCCCCATGAAGGGGGACCTTAATAATTCACCCCTCCACTTT. Amino acids: CASSPMKGDLNNSPLHF.

Only a few counts were recorded for this clonotype. This chain uses TRBV28 with TRBJ1-4, with 8 bases lining up with TRBD1. Germline CDR1 is MDHEN and CDR2 is SYDVKM. Germline trimming cut 4 bases from V and 6 bases from J; bases unmatched to any gene: 4. The CDR3 length is 14 residues. The chain's CDR3 is CASSSRGLDEKLFF. DNA of the CDR3: TGTGCCAGCAGTTCCAGGGGGCTTGATGAAAAACTGTTTTTT. The variable domain in full, completed from reference TRBV28 and TRBJ1-4, reads DVKVTQSSRYLVKRTGEKVFLECVQDMDHENMFWYRQDPGLGLRLIYFSYDVKMKEKGDIPEGYSVSREKKERFSLILESASTNQTSMYLCASSSRGLDEKLFFGSGTQLSVL.

This clonotype occurred a few times. J is TRBJ2-3 and V is TRBV3-1; 7 bases align to TRBD1. Per the germline V gene, CDR1 is LGHDT and CDR2 is YNNKEL (reference sequence). There are 17 residues in the CDR3. The junction had 15 bases not matched to a gene; V was cut back by 4 bases and J by 5 bases. CDR3 in DNA: TGTGCCAGCAGCCGGGGGTACAGGGGCCACATGGGAGATACGCAGTATTTT. Amino acids: CASSRGYRGHMGDTQYF.

The table lists this clonotype with a few counts. The rearrangement joins TRBV4-2 to TRBJ2-5; perhaps TRBD2 as D (5 bases). The CDR3 has 11 amino acids. Trimming took 4 bases from V and 7 from J, leaving 7 bases between them. Germline loops: CDR1 LGHNA, CDR2 YNFKEQ. DNA for the CDR3: TGTGCCAGCAGCCGGGCGGGGACCCAGTACTTC. It specifies CASSRAGTQYF.

This sequence joins TRBV4-3 and TRBJ2-5, with 8 bases matching TRBD1. CDR3 length: 15 residues. Germline V gene sequence: CDR1 LGHNA, CDR2 YSLEER. The ends lost 2 bases at V and 5 bases at J; junction bases unmatched: 7. The CDR3 here is CASSQSGTGFETQYF. The DNA for the CDR3 is TGCGCCAGCAGCCAATCGGGGACAGGTTTCGAGACCCAGTACTTC.

The chain has TRBV7-6 and TRBJ2-3; D is unresolved. CDR3 length: 13 amino acids. Germline CDR1 is SGHVS and CDR2 is FNYEAQ. The V end lost 5 bases, the J end lost 4 bases, and 10 bases lay between the germline ends. The CDR3: CASSPSPPDTQYF. The CDR3 DNA reads TGTGCCAGCAGCCCGAGTCCCCCAGATACGCAGTATTTT.

Only a few counts were recorded for this clonotype. This sequence joins TRBV20-1 and TRBJ2-7; D might be TRBD1 (6 bases). Trimming pared 5 bases from V and 4 bases from J, leaving 18 bases between. The CDR3 has 14 residues. In germline, CDR1 is DFQATT, CDR2 SNEGSKA (reference sequence). The CDR3 loop reads CSALDRDTGYEQYF. The CDR3 DNA follows: TGCAGTGCTTTAGACCGGGACACGGGTTACGAGCAGTACTTC.

This chain joins TRBV29-1 and TRBJ1-1; maybe TRBD1 (5 bases). This CDR3 comprises 14 residues. Germline lookup yields CDR1 SQVTM and CDR2 ANQGSEA. Between the trimmed V and J ends, which lost 7 bases and 3 bases, there was a span of 18 bases. The CDR3 is CSAAVSGRDTEAFF. The DNA of the CDR3 is TGCAGCGCTGCGGTTTCAGGGAGGGACACTGAAGCTTTCTTT.

This chain links TRBV20-1 with TRBJ2-1, with 8 bases lining up with TRBD2. CDR1 DFQATT and CDR2 SNEGSKA come from the germline V gene (reference sequence). This CDR3 region has 12 residues. The junction had 0 bases not matched to a gene; V was cut back by 3 bases and J by 5 bases. CDR3 in amino acids: CSASGGDNEQFF. The CDR3 DNA follows: TGCAGTGCTAGCGGGGGGGACAATGAGCAGTTCTTC.

There are a few counts of this clonotype. This chain connects TRBV6-2 or TRBV6-3 to TRBJ2-7; D possibly uses TRBD1 or TRBD2 (6 bases each). Per germline, CDR1 MNHEY and CDR2 SVGEGT. This CDR3 region has 18 residues. V lost 8 bases and J lost 3, with 29 bases in between. The CDR3 sequence is CASFSGRQPRRGVYEQYV. The CDR3 DNA follows: TGTGCCAGCTTCTCGGGGCGGCAACCTCGTAGGGGGGTCTACGAGCAGTACGTC.